The 32 T cell receptor beta chains presented below share a single source sample, sequenced in a study of cytomegalovirus exposure and HLA in healthy donors. PCR used 60 Vbeta primers and 13 Jbeta primers. Sequenced by immunoSEQ multiplex PCR; TCRdb stores in-frame clones only, minus some. The profile shows 100,000 or so clones, more than 70% of them singletons. The specimen was PBMCs. These receptor sequences come from a male donor in good health and CMV-seropositive.

The rearrangement uses TRBV28 and TRBJ2-3; D uncertain. Looked up from germline, CDR1 is MDHEN and CDR2 is SYDVKM. Between the trimmed V and J ends, which lost 5 bases and 4 bases, there was a span of 13 bases. The CDR3 totals 14 residues. The CDR3 loop is CASSPLAISDTQYF. Here the CDR3 DNA reads TGTGCCAGCAGTCCCCTGGCCATATCAGATACGCAGTATTTT.

The chain has TRBV30 and TRBJ2-3; 8 bases map to TRBD2. This CDR3 contains 15 residues. Germline V gene lookup returns CDR1 GTSNPN and CDR2 SVGIG (reference sequence). Losses at the gene ends were 3 bases for V and 5 bases for J; bases not matched to a gene: 10. CDR3 loop: CAWSLASGPRDTQYF. The DNA for the CDR3 is TGTGCCTGGAGCCTAGCTAGCGGGCCCCGAGATACGCAGTATTTT. Using reference TRBV30 and TRBJ2-3 for the parts outside the CDR3, the full variable domain is SQTIHQWPATLVQPVGSPLSLECTVEGTSNPNLYWYRQAAGRGLQLLFYSVGIGQISSEVPQNLSASRPQDRQFILSSKKLLLSDSGFYLCAWSLASGPRDTQYFGPGTRLTVL.

The rearrangement links TRBV9 to TRBJ1-4; unclear D gene. CDR3 length equals 14 residues. The germline V and J ends were trimmed by 3 bases and 8 bases, with 14 bases remaining between them. Germline CDR1 is SGDLS and CDR2 is YYNGEE. DNA for the CDR3: TGTGCCAGCAGCGCCGGGAGTATGAGGGAAAAACTGTTTTTT. Residues: CASSAGSMREKLFF.

The CDR3, as DNA: TGCAGGGGGGAGAGCGGGGACATTCAGTACTTC. Its protein is CRGESGDIQYF. The chain recombines TRBV20-1 with TRBJ2-4; 7 positions match TRBD2. The CDR3 is 11 amino acids. The V gene's germline CDR1 is DFQATT and CDR2 SNEGSKA (reference sequence).

This sequence joins TRBV7-2 and TRBJ2-7, with 7 nucleotides matching TRBD1. The CDR3 has 14 amino acids. V shed 1 base and J 9 bases; nucleotides not matched to a gene: 9. Germline V CDR1 and CDR2: SGHTA, FQGNSA. This chain's CDR3 is CASSLDGPPGGQYF. DNA for the CDR3: TGTGCCAGCAGCTTAGACGGGCCCCCAGGGGGGCAGTACTTC.

The chain has TRBV28 and TRBJ2-5; 8 nucleotides agree with TRBD2. Looked up from germline, CDR1 is MDHEN and CDR2 is SYDVKM. This CDR3 has 14 amino acids. Trimming at V came to 6 bases and at J to 0 bases, leaving 3 bases not matched to a gene. In DNA, the CDR3 is TGTGCCAGCAGCATAGCGGGGTACCAAGAGACCCAGTACTTC. Translating it yields CASSIAGYQETQYF.

This clone was picked up one time. The rearrangement links TRBV21-1 to TRBJ1-5. TRBV21-1 is flagged as a pseudogene. This CDR3 contains 12 residues. In DNA form, the CDR3 reads TGTGCCAGCAGCAAATATTTGCAGCCCCAGCATTTT. Amino acid sequence: CASSKYLQPQHF.

The chain joins TRBV27 to TRBJ2-5; 7 nucleotides match TRBD1. J lost 6 bases, V lost 6 bases, and 7 bases had no gene match. CDR1 and CDR2 from the germline V gene are MNHEY and SMNVEV (reference sequence). This CDR3 has 13 amino acids. CDR3 bases: TGTGCCAGCAGCTACGGGACAGCGCAGACCCAGTACTTC. This gives the protein CASSYGTAQTQYF.

V gene TRBV6-5 combines with J gene TRBJ1-3, with 7 bases lining up with TRBD1. The germline V gene encodes CDR1 MNHEY and CDR2 SVGAGI. This CDR3 region has 14 residues. Germline trimming cut 6 bases from V and 4 bases from J; bases unmatched to any gene: 6. In DNA, the CDR3 is TGTGCCAGCAGCATGACAGGGAGCGGAAACACCATATATTTT. Encoded protein: CASSMTGSGNTIYF.

The chain joins TRBV5-1 to TRBJ2-1; 8 bases map to TRBD2. Germline V CDR1 and CDR2: SGHRS, YFSETQ. V lost 4 bases and J lost 8; bases outside the gene matches: 8. This CDR3 is 14 amino acids long. The CDR3 nucleotides are TGCGCCAGCAGCCGGGAGGGGGAAATCCATGAGCAGTTCTTC. It is translated as CASSREGEIHEQFF.

V usage is TRBV6-5 and J usage is TRBJ2-7, with 8 bases aligning to TRBD1. Germline trimming cut 6 bases from V and 2 bases from J; bases unmatched to any gene: 6. Looked up from germline, CDR1 is MNHEY and CDR2 is SVGAGI. There are 14 residues in the CDR3. The CDR3 loop reads CASRRGQDTYEQYF. The CDR3 bases are TGTGCCAGCAGACGGGGACAGGATACCTACGAGCAGTACTTC.

V usage is TRBV30 and J usage is TRBJ2-4, with D maybe TRBD1 (5 bases). This CDR3 spans 11 amino acids. Germline V gene data show CDR1 as GTSNPN and CDR2 as SVGIG (reference sequence). V was shortened by 3 bases and J by 8 bases, with 8 bases between the two germline ends. CDR3 nucleotides: TGTGCCTGGAGCGCCAGGGACATTCAGTACTTC. Translated: CAWSARDIQYF.

The rearrangement uses TRBV11-2 and TRBJ2-5, with D perhaps TRBD1 (5 bases). The J call is doubtful: the DNA matches TRBJ2-7 better. Per germline, CDR1 SGHAT and CDR2 FQNNGV. The length of the CDR3 is 12 residues. This chain's CDR3 is CASSLRGYEQYF. The DNA for the CDR3 is TGTGCCAGCAGCTTAAGGGGCTACGAGCAGTACTTC.

This clone was seen only a few times. J is TRBJ2-3 and V is TRBV4-3; 9 positions match TRBD2. V shed 1 base, J shed 3 bases, and the junction held 5 bases outside the gene matches. Germline V gene lookup returns CDR1 LGHNA and CDR2 YSLEER. The CDR3 is made up of 16 amino acids. The CDR3 region is CASSQVYAGGTDTQYF. The CDR3 nucleotides read TGCGCCAGCAGCCAAGTATACGCGGGAGGGACAGATACGCAGTATTTT.

This chain uses TRBV4-3 with TRBJ2-5; the match to TRBD2 covers 10 bases. There are 19 residues in the CDR3. V lost 4 bases to trimming and J lost 2 bases; unmatched junction nucleotides: 16. Germline CDR1 reads LGHNA; CDR2 reads YSLEER. CDR3 nucleotides: TGCGCCAGCAGCCGGTGGAGTTTACTAGCGGGACAACGGCAAGAGACCCAGTACTTC. Translating it yields CASSRWSLLAGQRQETQYF.

The V gene is TRBV19, the J gene TRBJ2-3; TRBD2 matches at 12 bases. Germline trimming cut 3 bases from V and 8 bases from J; bases unmatched to any gene: 12. The CDR3 length is 17 residues. CDR1 and CDR2 (germline): LNHDA, SQIVND (reference sequence). The CDR3, as DNA: TGTGCCAGTAGTATGGTCGGACTAGCGGGGACGCAGGGTACGCAGTATTTT. As protein: CASSMVGLAGTQGTQYF.

The chain couples TRBV5-5 to TRBJ2-7; 9 bases are a match to TRBD2. Germline CDR1 and CDR2: SGHKS and YYEKEE (reference sequence). This CDR3 has 17 amino acids. V was pared by 0 bases and J by 1 base, with 8 bases of the junction left unmatched. The CDR3 reads CASSLGISSGRSYEQYF. The CDR3, as DNA: TGTGCCAGCAGCTTGGGAATTTCCAGCGGGAGGTCCTACGAGCAGTACTTC.

The V and J genes are TRBV30 and TRBJ1-5; weak D call: TRBD1 (5 bases). The CDR3 has 14 amino acids. V lost 0 bases, J lost 5 bases, and 11 bases lay in between. Looked up from germline, CDR1 is GTSNPN and CDR2 is SVGIG (reference sequence). CDR3 nucleotides: TGTGCCTGGAGTGTCGGGCAGGGCCATCAGCCCCAGCATTTT. It codes for CAWSVGQGHQPQHF.

The rearrangement links TRBV25-1 to TRBJ1-4; 9 nucleotides line up with TRBD1. This CDR3 region has 15 residues. The V gene's germline CDR1 is MGHDK and CDR2 SYGVNS. With V trimmed by 5 bases and J by 8 bases, 9 bases remained unmatched. DNA for the CDR3: TGTGCCAGCAGTCTCGGGACAGGGAAACGAGAAAAACTGTTTTTT. This encodes CASSLGTGKREKLFF.

This clone was found a few times. V and J are TRBV7-2 and TRBJ1-4; 8 bases fit TRBD1. The CDR3 sequence is 14 residues long. Germline loops: CDR1 SGHTA, CDR2 FQGNSA. Trimming at V came to 3 bases and at J to 7 bases, leaving 4 bases not matched to a gene. This chain's CDR3 is CASSFDRGSEKLFF. The DNA for the CDR3 is TGTGCCAGCAGCTTTGACAGGGGAAGTGAAAAACTGTTTTTT.

This clone has just a few counts. Here the CDR3 reads CASSHSTGNYGYTF. The CDR3 DNA reads as TGCGCCAGCAGCCATTCGACAGGGAACTATGGCTACACCTTC. V and J are TRBV4-3 and TRBJ1-2; 7 bases map to TRBD1. Germline CDR1 LGHNA, CDR2 YSLEER. The V gene end was trimmed by 3 bases and the J gene end by 2 bases; junction bases not matched to a gene: 3. The CDR3 has 14 residues.

This clone has only one observation. As the CDR3 is not closed by the conserved phenylalanine or tryptophan, this likely results from a read error. The chain recombines TRBV25-1 with TRBJ1-1; D not certain. CDR3 length equals 16 residues. Germline CDR1 MGHDK, CDR2 SYGVNS. The V gene lost 2 bases and the J gene lost 2 bases, with 15 bases spanning the gap. CDR3 amino acids: CASSEEGRRANTEAFL. CDR3 in DNA: TGTGCCAGCAGTGAAGAGGGCCGGAGAGCTAACACTGAAGCTTTCCTT.

The chain carries TRBV13 and TRBJ2-7, with 7 bases lining up with TRBD2. Germline V gene sequence: CDR1 PRHDT, CDR2 FYEKMQ (reference sequence). The CDR3 runs 14 residues. The J segment lost 3 bases and the V segment lost 5 bases, leaving 7 bases of the junction unmatched. The CDR3 here is CASSPGTTLYEQYF. In DNA form, the CDR3 reads TGTGCCAGCAGCCCCGGGACTACCCTCTACGAGCAGTACTTC.

The chain has TRBV6-5 and TRBJ2-7; 11 bases agree with TRBD2. Trimming cost V 2 bases and J 2 bases; bases outside gene matches: 5. CDR1 is MNHEY and CDR2 is SVGAGI in the germline V gene. This CDR3 has 16 residues. This CDR3 is CASSYLGTSGPYEQYF. DNA of the CDR3: TGTGCCAGCAGTTACCTCGGGACTAGCGGACCCTACGAGCAGTACTTC.

This sequence joins TRBV11-2 and TRBJ1-1; 10 bases match TRBD1. The CDR3 loop spans 18 amino acids. The germline gives CDR1 SGHAT, CDR2 FQNNGV. V lost 3 bases and J lost 4; bases outside the gene matches: 14. For the CDR3, the DNA is TGTGCCAGCAGCTTCGCTTTTGGGACAGGGGCGAGAGGCACTGAAGCTTTCTTT. Amino acid sequence: CASSFAFGTGARGTEAFF. Looking up the rest from reference TRBV11-2 and TRBJ1-1 gives the full variable domain: EAGVAQSPRYKIIEKRQSVAFWCNPISGHATLYWYQQILGQGPKLLIQFQNNGVVDDSQLPKDRFSAERLKGVDSTLKIQPAKLEDSAVYLCASSFAFGTGARGTEAFFGQGTRLTVV.

This clone was observed a single time. V gene TRBV6-6 combines with J gene TRBJ2-7; 12 positions agree with TRBD1. The CDR3 sequence is 15 residues long. In germline, CDR1 is MNHNY, CDR2 SVGAGI (reference sequence). The trim removed 5 bases at V and 4 bases at J, leaving 6 bases unmatched. CDR3 DNA: TGTGCCAGCAGTCGCGGGACAGGGGGCTCTTACGAGCAGTACTTC. The encoded protein is CASSRGTGGSYEQYF.

This clone was detected only once. V usage is TRBV5-1 and J usage is TRBJ2-3; D unclear. Trimming pared 0 bases from V and 4 bases from J, leaving 12 bases between. The germline CDR1 and CDR2 sequences are SGHRS and YFSETQ. There are 15 residues in the CDR3. CDR3 nucleotide sequence: TGCGCCAGCAGCTTGGGAGGAATCACATCAGATACGCAGTATTTT. Protein sequence: CASSLGGITSDTQYF.

V usage is TRBV11-3 and J usage is TRBJ2-7, with 8 bases identical to TRBD2. Germline-derived CDR1 and CDR2 are SGHNT and YENEEA. This CDR3 has 19 residues. Losses at the gene ends were 5 bases for V and 3 bases for J; bases not matched to a gene: 21. DNA of the CDR3: TGTGCCAGCAGCCTCCCACGGGGGGGCTCTCGCGGGAGTGTCTACGAGCAGTACTTC. As protein: CASSLPRGGSRGSVYEQYF.

The rearrangement links TRBV9 to TRBJ2-1, with TRBD2 as a possible D gene (5 bases). Germline V CDR1 and CDR2: SGDLS, YYNGEE. Between the trimmed V and J ends, which lost 0 bases and 5 bases, there was a span of 9 bases. The CDR3 loop spans 14 amino acids. CDR3 sequence: CASSVDGRHNEQFF. The CDR3 DNA reads as TGTGCCAGCAGCGTAGATGGGAGACACAATGAGCAGTTCTTC. The whole variable domain, filled in from reference TRBV9 and TRBJ2-1, reads DSGVTQTPKHLITATGQRVTLRCSPRSGDLSVYWYQQSLDQGLQFLIQYYNGEERAKGNILERFSAQQFPDLHSELNLSSLELGDSALYFCASSVDGRHNEQFFGPGTRLTVL.

This chain joins TRBV4-2 and TRBJ1-3, with unresolved D. Germline assignment: CDR1 LGHNA and CDR2 YNFKEQ. CDR3 length: 17 amino acids. Trimming cost V 2 bases and J 0 bases, with 14 bases left between them. The CDR3 DNA sequence: TGTGCCAGCAGCCAATACGCAGGATCGAGCTCTGGAAACACCATATATTTT. The encoded protein is CASSQYAGSSSGNTIYF.

This chain uses TRBV11-3 with TRBJ2-1; D may be TRBD1 (5 bases). Looked up from germline, CDR1 is SGHNT and CDR2 is YENEEA. CDR3 length: 15 residues. Trimming took 5 bases from V and 3 from J, leaving 14 bases between them. The CDR3 here is CASSQGSPNYNEQFF. CDR3 DNA: TGTGCCAGCAGCCAGGGTTCACCCAACTACAATGAGCAGTTCTTC.

The genes are TRBV4-1 and TRBJ2-4, with 10 bases fitting TRBD2. Germline CDR1 MGHRA, CDR2 YSYEKL. This CDR3 comprises 16 residues. Trimming removed 4 bases from V and 4 bases from J; junction bases left unmatched: 7. This CDR3 reads CASSPVGTSEKNIQYF. The CDR3 nucleotides read TGCGCCAGCAGCCCCGTGGGGACTAGCGAGAAAAACATTCAGTACTTC.